These 28 T cell receptor beta chains were sequenced from one sample in a study of post-analysis software for immune sequencing data. Notes on the study in general: Relative to controls, patients had five TRBV segments at higher frequency, with TRBV5-6, TRBV5-1 and TRBV20-1 among these.

Unique-molecular-identifier-tagged TCR beta cDNA libraries were used. From the PCR reads, TCRdb called clonotypes with MiXCR, one entry per CDR3 protein. The sample has 700,000 to 800,000 distinct CDR3 sequences, 25% to 30% seen once. For these TCRs, the target antigens are not known. The source material was blood. These receptors came from a girl between 5 and 17 years old with multiple sclerosis.

The chain combines TRBV5-1 with TRBJ2-1; 7 bases are shared with TRBD2. Germline lookup yields CDR1 SGHRS and CDR2 YFSETQ. After removal of 3 bases from V and 0 bases from J, the junction contained 6 bases not matched to a gene. The CDR3 is made up of 16 amino acids. CDR3 in DNA: TGCGCCAGCAGCTCGGCTAGCGGTTCCTCCTACAATGAGCAGTTCTTC. This translates into CASSSASGSSYNEQFF.

The chain carries TRBV7-2 and TRBJ2-3; 12 nucleotides align to TRBD2. Unmatched junction bases numbered 7, after V lost 6 bases and J lost 6 bases. The CDR3 length is 15 residues. Germline V gene sequence: CDR1 SGHTA, CDR2 FQGNSA. CDR3 amino acids: CASRRLAGGADTQYF. The CDR3 coding sequence is TGTGCCAGCAGACGCCTAGCGGGGGGGGCGGATACGCAGTATTTT.

This clonotype was seen more than once but under ten times. The chain has TRBV27 and TRBJ2-5, with TRBD2 identical over 9 bases. Germline CDR1 reads MNHEY; CDR2 reads SMNVEV (reference sequence). CDR3 length equals 15 residues. J lost 2 bases, V lost 6 bases, and 7 bases had no gene match. Here the CDR3 reads CASRGSGSRQETQYF. The CDR3 DNA reads as TGTGCCAGCAGGGGTAGCGGGAGTCGGCAAGAGACCCAGTACTTC.

The gene calls are TRBV10-3 and TRBJ2-3; 7 nucleotides agree with TRBD1. Unmatched junction bases numbered 9, after V lost 6 bases and J lost 3 bases. This CDR3 spans 15 amino acids. Germline V gene data show CDR1 as ENHRY and CDR2 as SYGVKD. The CDR3 region has the DNA TGTGCCATCAGGGATACAGGGGTTAAAACAGATACGCAGTATTTT. This translates into CAIRDTGVKTDTQYF.

The V and J genes are TRBV29-1 and TRBJ2-3; possibly TRBD1 for D (5 bases). V was shortened by 4 bases and J by 6 bases, with 8 bases between the two germline ends. Germline assignment: CDR1 SQVTM and CDR2 ANQGSEA. The CDR3 runs to 11 residues. The CDR3 reads CSVVQGDTQYF. The CDR3 DNA follows: TGCAGCGTTGTCCAGGGCGATACGCAGTATTTT.

The V and J genes are TRBV5-1 and TRBJ2-1, with TRBD1 identical over 11 bases. Germline V gene data show CDR1 as SGHRS and CDR2 as YFSETQ. This CDR3 has 15 amino acids. Trimming at V came to 4 bases and at J to 8 bases, leaving 8 bases not matched to a gene. CDR3 region: CASSPRTGGMYEQFF. As DNA, the CDR3 is TGCGCCAGCAGCCCCAGGACAGGGGGCATGTATGAGCAGTTCTTC.

The rearrangement links TRBV29-1 to TRBJ2-3; D gene uncertain. Germline V gives CDR1 SQVTM, CDR2 ANQGSEA. V lost 8 bases to trimming and J lost 2 bases, with 11 bases between them. The CDR3 has 12 amino acids. This chain's CDR3 is CSFAAYTDTQYF. CDR3 DNA sequence: TGCAGCTTTGCGGCATACACAGATACGCAGTATTTT.

This clonotype was seen only a few times. V and J are TRBV28 and TRBJ2-5; 14 nucleotides match TRBD2. Trimming removed 4 bases from V and 5 bases from J; junction bases left unmatched: 6. The germline V gene has CDR1 MDHEN and CDR2 SYDVKM. The CDR3 totals 16 residues. This CDR3 is CASSSPGLAGVETQYF. The CDR3 region has the DNA TGTGCCAGCAGTTCTCCGGGACTAGCGGGAGTGGAGACCCAGTACTTC.

This clonotype was detected only a few times. The chain uses TRBV29-1 and TRBJ2-5, with 15 bases identical to TRBD2. The CDR3 has 16 amino acids. Germline assignment: CDR1 SQVTM and CDR2 ANQGSEA. The ends lost 7 bases at V and 7 bases at J; junction bases unmatched: 13. CDR3 region: CSGRNRTSGRARTQYF. The DNA for the CDR3 is TGCAGCGGCCGGAACAGGACTAGCGGGAGGGCGCGGACCCAGTACTTC.

This chain links TRBV25-1 with TRBJ2-1; 7 nucleotides match TRBD1. CDR3 length: 14 amino acids. Per germline, CDR1 MGHDK and CDR2 SYGVNS. With V trimmed by 1 base and J by 8 bases, 5 bases remained unmatched. The DNA of the CDR3 is TGTGCCAGCAGTGAATTAGGGGGCGACCATGAGCAGTTCTTC. Its translation is CASSELGGDHEQFF.

In its sample, this clonotype was seen many times. The CDR3 loop reads CSVAPFAGRQETQYF. CDR3 in DNA: TGCAGCGTCGCACCTTTTGCGGGAAGGCAAGAGACCCAGTACTTC. The J gene is TRBJ2-5, the V gene TRBV29-1; D might be TRBD2 (6 bases). The CDR3 is made up of 15 amino acids. Deletions cut 6 bases from V and 2 bases from J, with 19 bases between. Germline CDR1 SQVTM, CDR2 ANQGSEA.

This chain uses TRBV5-1 with TRBJ1-6; a possible D gene is TRBD1 (6 bases). Germline-derived CDR1 and CDR2 are SGHRS and YFSETQ. The CDR3 runs to 15 residues. Trimming removed 3 bases at V and 7 bases at J, with 14 bases between. CDR3: CASSSTGMVNSPLHF. CDR3 nucleotide sequence: TGCGCCAGCAGCTCAACAGGGATGGTGAATTCACCCCTCCACTTT. Variable domain in full (rest from reference TRBV5-1 and TRBJ1-6): KAGVTQTPRYLIKTRGQQVTLSCSPISGHRSVSWYQQTPGQGLQFLFEYFSETQRNKGNFPGRFSGRQFSNSRSEMNVSTLELGDSALYLCASSSTGMVNSPLHFGNGTRLTVT.

This clonotype was recorded a few times. The chain couples TRBV5-1 to TRBJ2-3; 10 bases are a match to TRBD2. V dropped 3 bases and J dropped 4; count of bases not matched to a gene: 20. This CDR3 comprises 20 residues. CDR1 is SGHRS, CDR2 YFSETQ, per germline. The CDR3 bases are TGCGCCAGCAGCTCGAAGACAGGGGCGATAGCGGGAGGCCATGCAGATACGCAGTATTTT. It is translated as CASSSKTGAIAGGHADTQYF.

In this sample, this clonotype turned up a few times. The J gene is TRBJ2-1, the V gene TRBV10-3; 10 positions agree with TRBD2. The CDR3 loop spans 14 amino acids. Per the germline V gene, CDR1 is ENHRY and CDR2 is SYGVKD. V lost 2 bases and J lost 6; bases outside the gene matches: 1. CDR3 DNA: TGTGCCATCAGTGAGGGACTAGCGGTCAATGAGCAGTTCTTC. Residues: CAISEGLAVNEQFF.

This clonotype has more than one count but fewer than ten. This chain joins TRBV5-1 and TRBJ2-5; 10 nucleotides match TRBD2. Germline assignment: CDR1 SGHRS and CDR2 YFSETQ. The CDR3 extends over 16 amino acids. The V gene end was trimmed by 0 bases and the J gene end by 1 base; junction bases not matched to a gene: 3. The CDR3 reads CASSLGTSGFQETQYF. The CDR3 bases are TGCGCCAGCAGCTTGGGGACTAGCGGATTCCAAGAGACCCAGTACTTC.

This clonotype was observed a handful of times. The V gene is TRBV20-1, the J gene TRBJ2-5; 7 bases fit TRBD2. The junction had 12 bases not matched to a gene; V was cut back by 6 bases and J by 5 bases. The CDR3 runs 14 residues. CDR1 is DFQATT, CDR2 SNEGSKA, per germline (reference sequence). This CDR3 reads CSAPPTSGTETQYF. CDR3 coding DNA: TGCAGTGCCCCACCGACCAGCGGGACGGAGACCCAGTACTTC.

V is TRBV7-8 and J is TRBJ2-2; 9 bases fit TRBD2. Germline CDR1 is SGHVS and CDR2 is FQNEAQ. Trimming removed 3 bases from V and 0 bases from J; junction bases left unmatched: 5. The CDR3 is 17 amino acids. In nucleotides, the CDR3 is TGTGCCAGCAGCTTGACGACTAGCGGAACGAACACCGGGGAGCTGTTTTTT. This encodes CASSLTTSGTNTGELFF.

This clonotype was counted a few times. This chain connects TRBV6-5 to TRBJ2-1; possibly TRBD2 for D (6 bases). The CDR3 is 14 amino acids. Trimming cost V 5 bases and J 4 bases, with 12 bases left between them. Germline V gene data show CDR1 as MNHEY and CDR2 as SVGAGI. DNA of the CDR3: TGTGCCAGCAGTCCACGGCGGGGTTACAATGAGCAGTTCTTC. Protein product: CASSPRRGYNEQFF.

The genes are TRBV20-1 and TRBJ2-1; 11 bases agree with TRBD1. Germline V gene data show CDR1 as DFQATT and CDR2 as SNEGSKA (reference sequence). The V segment lost 5 bases and the J segment 8 bases; nucleotides outside the gene matches: 14. The CDR3 extends over 16 amino acids. CDR3 residues: CSADDTRDRGTYEQFF. CDR3 bases: TGCAGTGCTGACGACACCCGGGACAGGGGGACGTATGAGCAGTTCTTC.

CDR3 loop: CAAAGTLTDTQYF. CDR3 sequence (DNA): TGTGCCGCCGCAGGGACGCTCACAGATACGCAGTATTTT. This chain joins TRBV3-1 and TRBJ2-3; possibly TRBD1 or TRBD2 for D (5 bases each). This CDR3 has 13 residues. V lost 11 bases and J lost 2, with 14 bases in between. The V gene's germline CDR1 is LGHDT and CDR2 YNNKEL (reference sequence).

The chain employs TRBV5-1 and TRBJ2-5; no clear D. CDR1 SGHRS and CDR2 YFSETQ come from the germline V gene. V lost 3 bases to trimming and J lost 4 bases, with 16 bases between them. The CDR3 spans 15 residues. This CDR3 reads CASSSGGRATETQYF. As DNA, the CDR3 is TGCGCCAGCAGCTCAGGCGGACGGGCTACAGAGACCCAGTACTTC. Using reference TRBV5-1 and TRBJ2-5 for the parts outside the CDR3, the full variable domain is KAGVTQTPRYLIKTRGQQVTLSCSPISGHRSVSWYQQTPGQGLQFLFEYFSETQRNKGNFPGRFSGRQFSNSRSEMNVSTLELGDSALYLCASSSGGRATETQYFGPGTRLLVL.

The table lists this clonotype with many counts. V usage is TRBV20-1 and J usage is TRBJ2-1; 9 positions match TRBD2. This CDR3 has 14 residues. Per germline, CDR1 DFQATT and CDR2 SNEGSKA (reference sequence). The J segment lost 3 bases and the V segment lost 3 bases, leaving 3 bases of the junction unmatched. The CDR3 region is CSARTSGSYNEQFF. The CDR3 DNA sequence: TGCAGTGCTAGGACTAGCGGAAGCTACAATGAGCAGTTCTTC.

This chain links TRBV18 with TRBJ2-7; 7 bases line up with TRBD2. The CDR3 length is 14 residues. The J segment lost 2 bases and the V segment lost 6 bases, leaving 7 bases of the junction unmatched. CDR1 is KGHSH, CDR2 LQKENI, per germline. Here the CDR3 DNA reads TGTGCCAGCTCCTCAGGGAGGGCCACCTACGAGCAGTACTTC. It specifies CASSSGRATYEQYF.

In this sample, this clonotype turned up a few times. V gene TRBV6-5 combines with J gene TRBJ1-2, with D possibly being TRBD1 (5 bases). Trimming pared 10 bases from V and 4 bases from J, leaving 16 bases between. Germline V gene data show CDR1 as MNHEY and CDR2 as SVGAGI. The CDR3 has 13 amino acids. The CDR3 DNA follows: TGTGCCACCCGACTTGGGGGAAGCTATGGCTACACCTTC. Its protein product is CATRLGGSYGYTF.

This clonotype occurred a few times. V gene TRBV15 combines with J gene TRBJ1-3; D not resolved. Germline V lookup: CDR1 LNHNV, CDR2 YYDKDF (reference sequence). There are 16 residues in the CDR3. The V end was cut by 0 bases, the J end by 4 bases, with 13 bases between. The CDR3, as DNA: TGTGCCACCAGCAGAGATGCTTCGGGATCAGGAAACACCATATATTTT. This translates into CATSRDASGSGNTIYF. Complete variable domain (other parts from reference TRBV15 and TRBJ1-3): DAMVIQNPRYQVTQFGKPVTLSCSQTLNHNVMYWYQQKSSQAPKLLFHYYDKDFNNEADTPDNFQSRRPNTSFCFLDIRSPGLGDTAMYLCATSRDASGSGNTIYFGEGSWLTVV.

This clonotype was recorded a few times. The chain is built from TRBV28 and TRBJ2-1; D may be TRBD2 (6 bases). The germline CDR1 and CDR2 sequences are MDHEN and SYDVKM. The V end lost 5 bases, the J end lost 4 bases, and 18 bases lay between the germline ends. The CDR3 is 16 amino acids. The CDR3 region has the DNA TGTGCCAGCAGTCGACGACTAGGGATGACTTACAATGAGCAGTTCTTC. The encoded protein is CASSRRLGMTYNEQFF.

This clonotype has more than one count but fewer than ten. This chain joins TRBV5-5 and TRBJ1-5, with D unclear. CDR1 and CDR2 from the germline V gene are SGHKS and YYEKEE (reference sequence). The CDR3 is 15 residues long. Deletions cut 0 bases from V and 4 bases from J, with 11 bases between. For the CDR3, the DNA is TGTGCCAGCAGCTTGGATGCAGGAGGGAATCAGCCCCAGCATTTT. Encoded protein: CASSLDAGGNQPQHF.

This chain joins TRBV10-1 and TRBJ2-7, with D possibly matching TRBD2 (6 bases). The CDR3 contains 14 residues. In germline, CDR1 is WNHNN, CDR2 SYGVQD (reference sequence). V lost 8 bases and J 7 bases, leaving 21 bases between the germline ends. The CDR3 nucleotides read TGCGCCAGCGGCTCGGGACTCAGAAACGATGAGCAGTACTTC. Translating it yields CASGSGLRNDEQYF.